This TCR beta chain was retrieved from a study of B cell selection in AIRE deficiency. Measured with immunoSEQ multiplex PCR; TCRdb has only the in-frame clones, and not every one. The repertoire holds 20,000 or so clones, about 90% seen once, with more than 1.2% in the top ten. The V gene's germline CDR1 is MNHEY and CDR2 SMNVEV (reference sequence). Germline trimming cut 6 bases from V and 5 bases from J; bases unmatched to any gene: 3. CDR3 length: 13 residues. Study findings and constraints: Shorter CDR3s marked shared Treg sequences, biased toward few non-templated insertions.

By sample fraction, this clone is medium-sized. Its antigen is undetermined. The regulatory T cell sort gate was CD4+CD25hiCD127low/negative. The TCR originated in a human donor in good health. V and J are TRBV27 and TRBJ1-1, with TRBD1 identical over 10 bases. Specimen: CD4+CD25+ Tregs sorted from PBMCs. The CDR3 DNA sequence: TGTGCCAGCAGGATGGGACAGGGGACTGAAGCTTTCTTT. Its translation is CASRMGQGTEAFF.